The sequence of this TCR beta chain was determined in a study of cytomegalovirus exposure and HLA in healthy donors. V lost 1 base to trimming and J lost 6 bases; unmatched junction nucleotides: 14. This CDR3 comprises 18 residues. Germline CDR1 is MGHRA and CDR2 is YSYEKL. To note about this clone: What it binds is not known.

Overall study results and limits: Three chains linked to CMV were shown in vitro to be specific for CMV antigens.

The PCR used 60 Vbeta and 13 Jbeta primers. Sequencing was performed with immunoSEQ multiplex PCR; in TCRdb, only in-frame clones are kept and a portion is missing. Its listing shows about 200,000 clones. This TCR was sampled from a boy aged 5-17 years in good health and CMV-seronegative. The specimen sequenced was PBMCs. This chain uses TRBV4-1 with TRBJ2-7; 11 bases map to TRBD1. CDR3 in amino acids: CASSQVRGGTGGSVEQYF. CDR3 in DNA: TGCGCCAGCAGCCAAGTGAGAGGGGGGACAGGGGGGTCAGTCGAGCAGTACTTC.